The source of this TCR beta chain is a study of graft-versus-host responses after intestinal transplantation. Study-wide findings and caveats: Individuals who had graft-donor T cell macrochimerism had allografts that showed high graft-versus-host to host-versus-graft clonal ratios. Investigators detected GvH clones in recipient marrow, with some emerging earlier in ileum or blood.

Trimming pared 0 bases from V and 2 bases from J, leaving 14 bases between. Germline assignment: CDR1 MNHEY and CDR2 SMNVEV (reference sequence). The length of the CDR3 is 17 residues. Concerning this clone itself: What it binds is not known.

Measured with immunoSEQ multiplex PCR; TCRdb has only the in-frame clones, and not every one. The repertoire includes nearly 90,000 clones, about four fifths of them detected once, and roughly 17% sits in the top ten. V and J are TRBV27 and TRBJ2-1; D tentatively reads TRBD1 or TRBD2 (5 bases each). This receptor was obtained from a human donor who received an intestinal transplant. Sequenced material: unstimulated CD8+ T cells sorted from spleen or lymph node cells, taken before intestinal transplant. CDR3 sequence: CASSLSSGTHTYNEQFF. Here the CDR3 DNA reads TGTGCCAGCAGTTTATCTTCCGGGACCCATACCTACAATGAGCAGTTCTTC.